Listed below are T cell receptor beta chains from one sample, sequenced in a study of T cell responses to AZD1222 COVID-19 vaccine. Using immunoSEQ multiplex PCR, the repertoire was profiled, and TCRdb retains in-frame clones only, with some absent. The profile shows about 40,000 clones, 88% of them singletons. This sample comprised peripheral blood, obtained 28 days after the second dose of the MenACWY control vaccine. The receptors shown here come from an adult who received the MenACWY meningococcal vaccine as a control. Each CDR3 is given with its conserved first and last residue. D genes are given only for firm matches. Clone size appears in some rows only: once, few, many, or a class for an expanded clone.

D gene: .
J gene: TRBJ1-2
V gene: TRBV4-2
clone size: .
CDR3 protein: CASSQERDRDYGYTF
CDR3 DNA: TGTGCCAGCAGCCAAGAACGGGATCGGGACTATGGCTACACCTTC

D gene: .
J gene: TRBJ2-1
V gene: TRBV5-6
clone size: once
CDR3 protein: CAGKGPGARNNEQFF
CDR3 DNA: TGTGCCGGCAAAGGGCCGGGGGCGCGGAACAATGAGCAGTTCTTC

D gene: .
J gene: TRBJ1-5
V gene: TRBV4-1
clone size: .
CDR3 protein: CASSRYVDSNQPQHF
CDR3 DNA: TGCGCCAGCAGCCGCTACGTCGACAGTAATCAGCCCCAGCATTTT

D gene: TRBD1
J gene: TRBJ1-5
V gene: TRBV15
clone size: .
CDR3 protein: CATSSVQGGRQPQHF
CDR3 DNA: TGTGCCACCAGCAGCGTACAGGGGGGTCGTCAGCCCCAGCATTTT

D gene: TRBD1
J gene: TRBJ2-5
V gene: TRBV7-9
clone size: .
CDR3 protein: CASSSRQGGKETQYF
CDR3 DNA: TGTGCCAGCAGCTCGAGACAGGGGGGAAAAGAGACCCAGTACTTC

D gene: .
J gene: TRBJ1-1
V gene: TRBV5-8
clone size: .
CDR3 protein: CASSLVRNTEAFF
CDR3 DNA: TGTGCCAGCAGCTTGGTCAGGAACACTGAAGCTTTCTTT

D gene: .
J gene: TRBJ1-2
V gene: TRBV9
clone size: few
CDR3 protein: CASSVSRGSHYGYTF
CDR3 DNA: TGTGCCAGCAGCGTCTCGAGAGGGTCTCACTATGGCTACACCTTC

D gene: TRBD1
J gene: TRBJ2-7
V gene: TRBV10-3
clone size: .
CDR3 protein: CAINDRGRTADEQYF
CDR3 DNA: TGTGCCATCAATGACAGGGGCCGAACTGCGGACGAGCAGTACTTC

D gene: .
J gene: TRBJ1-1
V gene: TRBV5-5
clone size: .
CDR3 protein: CASSLGGRDTEAFF
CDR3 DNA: TGTGCCAGCAGCTTGGGGGGACGGGACACTGAAGCTTTCTTT

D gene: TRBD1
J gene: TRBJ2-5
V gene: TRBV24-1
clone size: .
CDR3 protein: CATSDRRTGSGETQYF
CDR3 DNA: TGTGCCACCAGTGATCGACGGACAGGGAGCGGTGAGACCCAGTACTTC

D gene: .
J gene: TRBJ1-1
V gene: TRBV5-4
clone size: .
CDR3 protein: CASSFLGGANEAFF
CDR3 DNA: TGTGCCAGCAGCTTCCTGGGGGGGGCGAATGAAGCTTTCTTT

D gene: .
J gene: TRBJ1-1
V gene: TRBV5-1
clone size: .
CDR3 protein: CASSLVRGTEAFF
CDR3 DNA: TGCGCCAGCAGCTTGGTTAGGGGCACTGAAGCTTTCTTT

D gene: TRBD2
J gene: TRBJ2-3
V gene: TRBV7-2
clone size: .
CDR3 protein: CASSQVASGRWQDTQYF
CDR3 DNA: TGTGCCAGCAGCCAAGTGGCTAGCGGGAGATGGCAGGATACGCAGTATTTT

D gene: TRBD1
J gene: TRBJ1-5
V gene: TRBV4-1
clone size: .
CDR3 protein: CASSRQIRGRTGHQPQHF
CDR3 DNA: TGCGCCAGCAGCCGTCAAATCAGGGGGCGGACGGGTCATCAGCCCCAGCATTTT

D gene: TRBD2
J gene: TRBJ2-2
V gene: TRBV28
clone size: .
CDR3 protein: CASDDRRGRAKTGELFF
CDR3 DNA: TGTGCCAGCGACGACCGGCGCGGGAGGGCCAAAACCGGGGAGCTGTTTTTT

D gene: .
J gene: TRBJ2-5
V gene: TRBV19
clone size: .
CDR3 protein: CASSTQSVQETQYF
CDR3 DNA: TGTGCCAGTAGTACCCAGAGTGTCCAAGAGACCCAGTACTTC

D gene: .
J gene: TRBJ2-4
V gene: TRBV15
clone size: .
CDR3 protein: CATSPVAKNIQYF
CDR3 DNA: TGTGCCACCAGCCCGGTAGCCAAAAACATTCAGTACTTC

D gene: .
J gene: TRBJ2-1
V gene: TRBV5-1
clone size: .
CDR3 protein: CASSLGWGNEQFF
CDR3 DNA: TGCGCCAGCAGCTTGGGCTGGGGCAATGAGCAGTTCTTC

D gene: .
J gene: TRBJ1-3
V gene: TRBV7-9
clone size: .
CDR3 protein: CASSLEQGAGNTIYF
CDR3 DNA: TGTGCCAGCAGCTTAGAACAGGGCGCTGGAAACACCATATATTTT

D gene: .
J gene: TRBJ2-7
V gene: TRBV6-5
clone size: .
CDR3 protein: CASRAGTVVRAYF
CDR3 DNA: TGTGCCAGCAGAGCGGGGACAGTTGTAAGGGCGTACTTC

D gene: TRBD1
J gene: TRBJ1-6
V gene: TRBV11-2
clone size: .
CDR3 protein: CASSRDRANSPLHF
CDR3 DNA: TGTGCCAGCAGCCGGGACAGGGCCAATTCACCCCTCCACTTT

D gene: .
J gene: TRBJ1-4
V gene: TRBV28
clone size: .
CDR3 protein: CASRKTGTEKLFF
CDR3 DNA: TGTGCCAGCAGAAAGACGGGTACAGAAAAACTGTTTTTT

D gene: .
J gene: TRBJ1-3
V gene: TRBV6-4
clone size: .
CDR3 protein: CASSEEAGNTIYF
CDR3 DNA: TGTGCCAGCAGTGAAGAAGCTGGAAACACCATATATTTT

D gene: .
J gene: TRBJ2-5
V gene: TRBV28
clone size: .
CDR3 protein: CASSSPQTQYF
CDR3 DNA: TGTGCCAGCAGTTCGCCTCAGACCCAGTACTTC

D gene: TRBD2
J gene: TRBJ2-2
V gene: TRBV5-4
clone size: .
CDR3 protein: CASSWTSGINFPGELFF
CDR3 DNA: TGTGCCAGCAGCTGGACTAGCGGGATTAATTTTCCCGGGGAGCTGTTTTTT

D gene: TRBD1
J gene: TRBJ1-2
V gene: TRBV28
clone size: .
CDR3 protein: CASSLLRDSDYGYTF
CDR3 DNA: TGTGCCAGCAGTTTATTACGGGACAGCGACTATGGCTACACCTTC

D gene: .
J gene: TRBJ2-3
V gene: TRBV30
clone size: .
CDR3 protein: CAWSKTGYTDTQYF
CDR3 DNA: TGTGCCTGGAGTAAGACAGGTTACACAGATACGCAGTATTTT

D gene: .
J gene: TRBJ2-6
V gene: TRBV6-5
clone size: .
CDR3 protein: CASSYSLHSGANVLTF
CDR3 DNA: TGTGCCAGCAGTTACTCGTTGCACTCTGGGGCCAACGTCCTGACTTTC

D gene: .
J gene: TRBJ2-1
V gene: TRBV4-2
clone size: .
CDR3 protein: CASSQDLTYNEQFF
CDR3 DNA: TGTGCCAGCAGCCAAGATTTGACTTACAATGAGCAGTTCTTC

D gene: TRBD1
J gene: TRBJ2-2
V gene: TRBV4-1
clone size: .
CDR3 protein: CASSQEDRDTGELFF
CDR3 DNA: TGCGCCAGCAGCCAAGAGGACAGGGACACCGGGGAGCTGTTTTTT

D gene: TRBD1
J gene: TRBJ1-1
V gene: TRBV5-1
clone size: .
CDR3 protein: CASSPGQGNVITEAFF
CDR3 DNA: TGCGCCAGCAGCCCCGGACAGGGGAACGTTATCACTGAAGCTTTCTTT

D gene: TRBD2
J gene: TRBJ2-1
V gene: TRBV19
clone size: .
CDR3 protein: CASSFASGSYEQFF
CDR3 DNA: TGTGCCAGTAGTTTCGCTAGCGGGAGCTATGAGCAGTTCTTC

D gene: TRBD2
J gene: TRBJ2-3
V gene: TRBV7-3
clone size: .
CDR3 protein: CASSLTLASGSMQYF
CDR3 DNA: TGTGCCAGCAGCTTAACGTTGGCTAGCGGGAGTATGCAGTATTTT

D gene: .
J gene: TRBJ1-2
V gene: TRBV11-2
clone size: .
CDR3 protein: CASSFLFYRRKNYGYTF
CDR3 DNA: TGTGCCAGCAGCTTCCTCTTCTACAGGAGGAAGAACTATGGCTACACCTTC

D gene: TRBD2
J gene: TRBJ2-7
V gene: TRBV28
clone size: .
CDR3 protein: CASSPAVASGSYEQYF
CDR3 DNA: TGTGCCAGCAGCCCAGCAGTGGCTAGCGGGAGCTACGAGCAGTACTTC

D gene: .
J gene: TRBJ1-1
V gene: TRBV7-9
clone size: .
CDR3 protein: CASSPQGNTEAFF
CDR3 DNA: TGTGCCAGCAGCCCACAGGGGAACACTGAAGCTTTCTTT

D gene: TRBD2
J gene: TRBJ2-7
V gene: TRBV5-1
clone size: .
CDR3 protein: CASSFTSGTYEQYF
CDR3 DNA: TGCGCCAGCAGCTTTACTAGCGGGACCTACGAGCAGTACTTC

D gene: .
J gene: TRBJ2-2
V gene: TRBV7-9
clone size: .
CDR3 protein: CASRPRSTGELFF
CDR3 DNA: TGTGCCAGCAGACCGCGGAGCACCGGGGAGCTGTTTTTT

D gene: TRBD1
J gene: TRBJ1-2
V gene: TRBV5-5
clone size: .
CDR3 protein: CASSLGTGVDYGYTF
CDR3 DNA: TGTGCCAGCAGCCTAGGGACAGGGGTGGACTATGGCTACACCTTC

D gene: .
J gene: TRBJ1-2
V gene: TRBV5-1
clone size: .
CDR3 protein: CASSLTANYGYTF
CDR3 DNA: TGCGCCAGCAGCTTGACAGCTAACTATGGCTACACCTTC

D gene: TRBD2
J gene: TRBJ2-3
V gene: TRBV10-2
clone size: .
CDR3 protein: CASSDAKLAGVGTDTQYF
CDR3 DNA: TGCGCCAGCAGTGACGCAAAACTAGCGGGAGTTGGCACAGATACGCAGTATTTT

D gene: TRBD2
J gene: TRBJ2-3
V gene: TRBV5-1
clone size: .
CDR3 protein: CASSGGLAGTQYF
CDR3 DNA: TGCGCCAGCAGCGGGGGACTAGCGGGCACGCAGTATTTT

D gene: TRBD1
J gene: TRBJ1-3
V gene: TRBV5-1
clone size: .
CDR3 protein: CASSLVMGQSGNTIYF
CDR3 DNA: TGCGCCAGCAGCTTGGTGATGGGACAGTCTGGAAACACCATATATTTT

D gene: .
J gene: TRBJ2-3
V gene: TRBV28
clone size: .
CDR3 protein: CATSASTDTQYF
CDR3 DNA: TGTGCCACCAGCGCGAGCACAGATACGCAGTATTTT

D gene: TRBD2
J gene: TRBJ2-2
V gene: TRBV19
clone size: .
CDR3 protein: CASSINTGLAANTGELFF
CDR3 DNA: TGTGCCAGTAGTATAAATACCGGACTAGCGGCGAACACCGGGGAGCTGTTTTTT

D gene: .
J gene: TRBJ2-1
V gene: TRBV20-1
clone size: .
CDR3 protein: CSARVTVEQFF
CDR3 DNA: TGCAGTGCTAGAGTCACGGTAGAGCAGTTCTTC

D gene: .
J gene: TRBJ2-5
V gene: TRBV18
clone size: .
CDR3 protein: CASSPWQKGETQYF
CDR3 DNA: TGTGCCAGCTCACCATGGCAGAAGGGAGAGACCCAGTACTTC

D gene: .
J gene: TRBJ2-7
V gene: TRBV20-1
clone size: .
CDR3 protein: CSGGKNEEQYF
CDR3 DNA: TGCAGTGGGGGCAAAAACGAGGAGCAGTACTTC

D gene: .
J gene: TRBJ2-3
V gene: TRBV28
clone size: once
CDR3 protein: CASSNRGRGTDTQYF
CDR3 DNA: TGTGCCAGCAGTAATCGCGGCCGAGGAACAGATACGCAGTATTTT

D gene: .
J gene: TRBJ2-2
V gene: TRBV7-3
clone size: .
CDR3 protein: CASSSSGTAGGELFF
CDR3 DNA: TGTGCCAGCAGCTCCTCCGGGACCGCCGGCGGGGAGCTGTTTTTT

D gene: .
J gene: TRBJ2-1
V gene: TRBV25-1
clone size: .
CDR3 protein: CAIPWGEAYEAYNEQFF
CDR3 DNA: TGTGCCATCCCATGGGGGGAGGCCTATGAGGCCTACAATGAGCAGTTCTTC

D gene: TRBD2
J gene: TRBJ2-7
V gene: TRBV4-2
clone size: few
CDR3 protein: CASSQAGLDPYEQYF
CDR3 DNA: TGTGCCAGCAGCCAGGCGGGACTAGATCCCTACGAGCAGTACTTC

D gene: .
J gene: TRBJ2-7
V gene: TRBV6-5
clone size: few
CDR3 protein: CASSYGGGEQYF
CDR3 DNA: TGTGCCAGCAGTTACGGAGGGGGCGAGCAGTACTTC

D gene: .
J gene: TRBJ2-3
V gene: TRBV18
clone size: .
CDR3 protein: CASSPLKGADTQYF
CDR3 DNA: TGTGCCAGCTCACCTCTGAAGGGGGCAGATACGCAGTATTTT

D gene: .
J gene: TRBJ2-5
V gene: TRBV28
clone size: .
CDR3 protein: CASSLRGQETQYF
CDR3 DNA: TGTGCCAGCAGTTTGAGGGGGCAAGAGACCCAGTACTTC